The source of this T cell receptor beta chain is a study of T cell responses to AZD1222 COVID-19 vaccine. V was cut by 0 bases and J by 4 bases, with 14 bases left in between. The CDR3 has 16 residues. Looked up from germline, CDR1 is SGHKS and CDR2 is YYEKEE (reference sequence). TCRdb keeps only in-frame clones here, not all; method: immunoSEQ multiplex PCR. The table shows 50,000 to 70,000 clones, with roughly nine tenths occurring only once. The starting material was peripheral blood, obtained 28 days after the second AZD1222 dose. The rearrangement uses TRBV5-5 and TRBJ1-3; D possibly corresponds to TRBD1 (6 bases). This TCR came from an adult who received the AZD1222 COVID-19 vaccine. CDR3 DNA sequence: TGTGCCAGCAGCTTGGATGCGGGGGCGTACGGAAACACCATATATTTT. Amino acids: CASSLDAGAYGNTIYF.